A single sample gave rise to the 19 T cell receptor beta chains below, sequenced in a study of radiation and T cells in renal cell carcinoma. Libraries were prepared by immunoSEQ multiplex PCR; TCRdb keeps only in-frame clonotypes and omits some of them. The table includes some 21,000 clones, nearly 55% detected once. Specified treatment: treatment-naive control, cytoreductive nephrectomy. The sequenced sample was tumor tissue, obtained from a patient whose treatment was nephrectomy without radiotherapy. Receptor source: a human donor with renal cell carcinoma.

CDR3: CASSEMGTGRQETQYF. The CDR3 nucleotides are TGTGCCAGCAGTGAAATGGGTACAGGGAGGCAAGAGACCCAGTACTTC. The rearrangement links TRBV25-1 to TRBJ2-5, with D perhaps being TRBD1 or TRBD2 (6 bases each). This CDR3 has 16 residues. V gave up 2 bases and J gave up 2 bases, with 15 bases separating them. The germline gives CDR1 MGHDK, CDR2 SYGVNS.

This chain connects TRBV5-4 to TRBJ1-2; unclear D gene. Germline CDR1 reads SGHNT; CDR2 reads YYREEE (reference sequence). The CDR3 runs 17 residues. Between the trimmed V and J ends, which lost 2 bases and 4 bases, there was a span of 21 bases. CDR3 DNA sequence: TGTGCCAGCAGCTTTGATGGAGGTCCAACCATGCCCTATGGCTACACCTTC. Its translation is CASSFDGGPTMPYGYTF.

Only a few counts were recorded for this clone. The V gene is TRBV18, the J gene TRBJ1-2; D remains ambiguous. CDR1 and CDR2 from the germline V gene are KGHSH and LQKENI. This CDR3 comprises 13 residues. V was pared by 3 bases and J by 3 bases, with 8 bases between. DNA of the CDR3: TGTGCCAGCTCACCGCGCGGGGACTATGGCTACACCTTC. Its translation is CASSPRGDYGYTF.

This sequence joins TRBV9 and TRBJ2-3; 7 nucleotides match TRBD1. The J segment lost 5 bases and the V segment lost 5 bases, leaving 5 bases of the junction unmatched. CDR3 length: 13 residues. The germline V gene encodes CDR1 SGDLS and CDR2 YYNGEE. CDR3 protein: CASSADREDTQYF. The CDR3 coding sequence is TGTGCCAGCAGTGCCGACAGGGAAGATACGCAGTATTTT.

The V gene is TRBV5-1, the J gene TRBJ2-7; the match to TRBD2 covers 10 bases. Looked up from germline, CDR1 is SGHRS and CDR2 is YFSETQ. This CDR3 has 14 amino acids. J lost 9 bases, V lost 0 bases, and 6 bases had no gene match. The DNA for the CDR3 is TGCGCCAGCAGCTTGGTCGCTAGCGGGGGAAGGCAGTACTTC. Translating it yields CASSLVASGGRQYF. Combining the CDR3 with reference TRBV5-1 and TRBJ2-7 gives the whole variable domain KAGVTQTPRYLIKTRGQQVTLSCSPISGHRSVSWYQQTPGQGLQFLFEYFSETQRNKGNFPGRFSGRQFSNSRSEMNVSTLELGDSALYLCASSLVASGGRQYFGPGTRLTVT.

The rearrangement links TRBV27 to TRBJ1-1, with D maybe TRBD1 (6 bases). V dropped 6 bases and J dropped 7 bases, with 21 bases sitting between them. CDR3 length equals 15 residues. Germline V lookup: CDR1 MNHEY, CDR2 SMNVEV (reference sequence). The CDR3 DNA is TGTGCCAGCAGCTCACTGTTTTGGCGAGGGGGTGAAGCTTTCTTT. Translating gives CASSSLFWRGGEAFF.

This rearrangement joins TRBV19 to TRBJ2-5; weak D call: TRBD2 (6 bases). Trimming cost V 5 bases and J 2 bases, with 18 bases left between them. CDR1 is LNHDA and CDR2 is SQIVND in the germline V gene (reference sequence). The CDR3 has 16 residues. In DNA, the CDR3 is TGTGCCAGTAGTCAGAGGGCTTCCGGGGGTCAAGAGACCCAGTACTTC. Protein product: CASSQRASGGQETQYF.

CDR3 protein: CASSPTSASYEQYF. In nucleotides, the CDR3 is TGTGCCAGCTCACCTACTAGCGCTTCCTACGAGCAGTACTTC. J is TRBJ2-7 and V is TRBV18, with 7 nucleotides matching TRBD2. The V gene end was trimmed by 3 bases and the J gene end by 1 base; junction bases not matched to a gene: 3. The CDR3 contains 14 residues. Germline lookup yields CDR1 KGHSH and CDR2 LQKENI.

The J gene is TRBJ1-6, the V gene TRBV7-2; D is perhaps TRBD1 (6 bases). Germline CDR1 is SGHTA and CDR2 is FQGNSA. This CDR3 spans 16 amino acids. V lost 5 bases to trimming and J lost 0 bases, with 11 bases between them. CDR3 in DNA: TGTGCCAGCAGCCCGGACAGCCTCTCCTATAATTCACCCCTCCACTTT. It translates to CASSPDSLSYNSPLHF.

The chain links TRBV5-1 to TRBJ2-3; possible D gene TRBD1, 6 bases. The CDR3 is 15 amino acids. The germline V and J ends were trimmed by 2 bases and 3 bases, with 13 bases remaining between them. Germline V gene lookup returns CDR1 SGHRS and CDR2 YFSETQ. CDR3 in amino acids: CASSFGGSGTDTQYF. For the CDR3, the DNA is TGCGCCAGCAGCTTTGGGGGCTCGGGAACAGATACGCAGTATTTT.

The chain links TRBV7-9 to TRBJ2-7; no reliable D call. With 5 bases removed from V and 4 bases from J, the gap between germline ends came to 9 bases. This CDR3 spans 12 amino acids. Germline V gene data show CDR1 as SEHNR and CDR2 as FQNEAQ (reference sequence). The CDR3 loop reads CASSPGAYEQYF. The CDR3, as DNA: TGTGCCAGCAGCCCCGGCGCGTACGAGCAGTACTTC.

This clone was counted between two and nine times. The chain recombines TRBV6-5 with TRBJ1-2; D is ambiguous. Between the trimmed V and J ends, which lost 5 bases and 3 bases, there was a span of 13 bases. The CDR3 totals 14 residues. CDR1 and CDR2 (germline): MNHEY, SVGAGI. In DNA, the CDR3 is TGTGCCAGCAGTCGTTTCCGGGAGGACTATGGCTACACCTTC. It codes for CASSRFREDYGYTF.

V gene TRBV9 combines with J gene TRBJ1-1; 12 nucleotides agree with TRBD1. The CDR3 totals 16 residues. Germline V gene lookup returns CDR1 SGDLS and CDR2 YYNGEE. The trim removed 4 bases at V and 6 bases at J, leaving 10 bases unmatched. The CDR3 DNA sequence: TGTGCCAGCAGCCCCCGTGGGGGACAGGGGGCCGCTGAAGCTTTCTTT. Its translation: CASSPRGGQGAAEAFF.

The chain employs TRBV5-1 and TRBJ1-6; 9 nucleotides align to TRBD1. In germline, CDR1 is SGHRS, CDR2 YFSETQ. The trim removed 3 bases at V and 6 bases at J, leaving 4 bases unmatched. The CDR3 extends over 15 amino acids. The CDR3 loop reads CASSSRDRVNSPLHF. The DNA for the CDR3 is TGCGCCAGCAGCTCCCGGGACAGGGTTAATTCACCCCTCCACTTT.

The chain uses TRBV6-5 and TRBJ1-2; D may be TRBD1 (5 bases). Trimming took 6 bases from V and 4 from J, leaving 15 bases between them. CDR3 length: 14 amino acids. Germline loops: CDR1 MNHEY, CDR2 SVGAGI. CDR3 protein: CASSSQETVYGYTF. CDR3 DNA: TGTGCCAGCAGCTCACAGGAAACCGTCTATGGCTACACCTTC.

The chain links TRBV9 to TRBJ2-1, with 11 positions matching TRBD2. Germline assignment: CDR1 SGDLS and CDR2 YYNGEE. V dropped 3 bases and J dropped 10; count of bases not matched to a gene: 12. The CDR3 length is 16 residues. Here the CDR3 DNA reads TGTGCCAGCAGCGCAGATAGCGGGGGGGTTATAGTGGAGCAGTTCTTC. Protein: CASSADSGGVIVEQFF.

The chain couples TRBV30 to TRBJ2-2; TRBD1 matches 7 bases. V was clipped by 7 bases and J by 1 base; unmatched bases: 3. From germline, CDR1 is GTSNPN and CDR2 SVGIG (reference sequence). The CDR3 length is 13 residues. The CDR3 is CAFDRENTGELFF. The CDR3 DNA follows: TGTGCCTTCGACAGGGAGAACACCGGGGAGCTGTTTTTT.

The rearrangement links TRBV27 to TRBJ2-5, with TRBD2 matching 10 bases. The germline V gene encodes CDR1 MNHEY and CDR2 SMNVEV (reference sequence). The CDR3 totals 15 residues. V lost 6 bases, J lost 5 bases, and 9 bases stayed unmatched. This chain's CDR3 is CASSLRAGGRETQYF. In DNA form, the CDR3 reads TGTGCCAGCAGCCTTAGAGCGGGGGGGCGGGAGACCCAGTACTTC.

The chain links TRBV5-4 to TRBJ1-2; 8 bases align to TRBD1. Looked up from germline, CDR1 is SGHNT and CDR2 is YYREEE (reference sequence). There are 17 residues in the CDR3. J lost 8 bases, V lost 9 bases, and 24 bases had no gene match. CDR3 in amino acids: CATHRGGQGQKRNGYTF. The DNA for the CDR3 is TGTGCCACCCATCGGGGCGGACAGGGTCAAAAGAGGAACGGCTACACCTTC.